Shown below are 17 T cell receptor beta chains from a single sample sequenced in a study of blood T cells in healthy people across ages. Sample-barcoded 5' priming and a J-beta primer mix drove a second PCR of roughly 7 to 11 cycles. MiXCR, applied by TCRdb to the 5' RACE reads, yields one record per CDR3 protein. The sample holds roughly 560,000 distinct CDR3 sequences, around 24% seen once. This sample also belongs to another study, concerning T cells of mothers and their children.

Sequenced: blood. The receptors derive from a boy aged 10-17 years in good health.

This chain joins TRBV20-1 and TRBJ1-2, with 10 bases aligning to TRBD1. V was clipped by 0 bases and J by 4 bases; unmatched bases: 11. This CDR3 has 17 amino acids. CDR1 DFQATT and CDR2 SNEGSKA come from the germline V gene (reference sequence). CDR3 amino acids: CSARDQRGTGAGYGYTF. CDR3 nucleotide sequence: TGCAGTGCTAGAGATCAGAGGGGGACAGGGGCAGGCTATGGCTACACCTTC.

This clonotype was recorded a few times. V usage is TRBV5-8 and J usage is TRBJ1-2; D ambiguous. V was trimmed by 6 bases and J by 4 bases, leaving 16 bases between them. Germline values: CDR1 SGHTS, CDR2 YDEGEE. The CDR3 length is 14 residues. CDR3 region: CASTPDNSFYGYTF. The CDR3 DNA reads TGTGCCAGCACCCCTGATAACAGCTTCTATGGCTACACCTTC.

This chain links TRBV5-1 with TRBJ2-7; D is unclear. Germline CDR1 is SGHRS and CDR2 is YFSETQ. The CDR3 extends over 15 amino acids. Trimming pared 0 bases from V and 0 bases from J, leaving 10 bases between. In DNA, the CDR3 is TGCGCCAGCAGCTTGGGGGCCGAGTACTCCTACGAGCAGTACTTC. Its protein product is CASSLGAEYSYEQYF.

The CDR3 DNA reads as TGTGCCAGCAGCTTGGAGGGACTAGCGGGAGGCCTGGTCACAGATACGCAGTATTTT. It codes for CASSLEGLAGGLVTDTQYF. The V gene is TRBV5-5, the J gene TRBJ2-3; 15 nucleotides align to TRBD2. V lost 0 bases to trimming and J lost 2 bases; unmatched junction nucleotides: 7. Germline V lookup: CDR1 SGHKS, CDR2 YYEKEE (reference sequence). This CDR3 region has 19 residues.

CDR3 sequence (DNA): TGTGCCAGCAGTCCCCCTTGGGGTAGCGGGGGGGCCCTCTACGAGCAGTACTTC. Translation: CASSPPWGSGGALYEQYF. V usage is TRBV28 and J usage is TRBJ2-7, with 11 bases identical to TRBD2. This CDR3 has 18 amino acids. Trimming took 5 bases from V and 3 from J; bases not matched to a gene: 15. CDR1 MDHEN and CDR2 SYDVKM come from the germline V gene.

The chain recombines TRBV3-1 with TRBJ2-1; 9 bases fit TRBD1. The CDR3 runs 17 residues. After removal of 6 bases from V and 0 bases from J, the junction contained 9 bases not matched to a gene. Per germline, CDR1 LGHDT and CDR2 YNNKEL (reference sequence). CDR3 nucleotide sequence: TGTGCCAGCAGATCCGGACAGGGGAAAAGCTCCTACAATGAGCAGTTCTTC. Its protein product is CASRSGQGKSSYNEQFF.

The CDR3 sequence is CASSPYGGYNEQFF. For the CDR3, the DNA is TGTGCCAGCAGCCCGTACGGGGGGTACAATGAGCAGTTCTTC. This chain links TRBV7-9 with TRBJ2-1; 7 nucleotides agree with TRBD2. Trimming at V came to 5 bases and at J to 4 bases, leaving 5 bases not matched to a gene. This CDR3 spans 14 amino acids. Germline assignment: CDR1 SEHNR and CDR2 FQNEAQ (reference sequence).

There are a few counts of this clonotype. This sequence joins TRBV7-2 and TRBJ2-5, with 13 bases identical to TRBD2. CDR3 length equals 17 residues. V gave up 5 bases and J gave up 2 bases; unmatched junction bases: 8. The germline V gene has CDR1 SGHTA and CDR2 FQGNSA. This CDR3 reads CASSPGLAGATQETQYF. CDR3 nucleotide sequence: TGTGCCAGCAGCCCCGGACTAGCGGGGGCAACACAAGAGACCCAGTACTTC.

The rearrangement joins TRBV12-3 or TRBV12-4 to TRBJ2-1; D is unclear. There are 14 residues in the CDR3. V gave up 6 bases and J gave up 4 bases, with 13 bases separating them. Here the CDR3 reads CASSENPRYNEQFF. The CDR3, as DNA: TGTGCCAGCAGCGAAAATCCCCGTTACAATGAGCAGTTCTTC.

The chain carries TRBV11-2 and TRBJ2-5; TRBD2 agrees at 7 bases. The J call is in doubt because the DNA end fits TRBJ2-7 better. The CDR3 length is 14 residues. Germline CDR1 reads SGHAT; CDR2 reads FQNNGV. CDR3 nucleotide sequence: TGTGCCAGCAGCTTAACACTAGCGATCTACGAGCAGTACTTC. It yields the protein CASSLTLAIYEQYF.

The V and J genes are TRBV7-2 and TRBJ1-2; D may be TRBD1 (6 bases). CDR1 SGHTA and CDR2 FQGNSA come from the germline V gene. V was clipped by 4 bases and J by 2 bases, with 11 bases between them. This CDR3 is built from 14 residues. Here the CDR3 DNA reads TGTGCCAGCAGCTCGGGGGGCGGGAACTATGGCTACACCTTC. It encodes CASSSGGGNYGYTF.

This clonotype turned up a few times. The chain couples TRBV28 to TRBJ1-1; TRBD1 matches at 10 bases. J was trimmed by 0 bases and V by 2 bases; bases with no gene match: 12. Per the germline V gene, CDR1 is MDHEN and CDR2 is SYDVKM. The CDR3 spans 19 residues. The chain's CDR3 is CASSLLSGTGVTMNTEAFF. The DNA of the CDR3 is TGTGCCAGCAGTTTACTTTCCGGGACAGGGGTCACCATGAACACTGAAGCTTTCTTT.

This clonotype was seen a handful of times. V gene TRBV5-1 combines with J gene TRBJ2-7, with no clear D. V gave up 4 bases and J gave up 4 bases, with 12 bases separating them. This CDR3 has 13 residues. CDR1 SGHRS and CDR2 YFSETQ come from the germline V gene. CDR3 residues: CASSLDHLYEQYF. CDR3 nucleotide sequence: TGCGCCAGCAGCCTGGACCATTTATACGAGCAGTACTTC.

This clonotype was seen more than once but under ten times. The V call is TRBV28, the J call TRBJ2-4; TRBD1 matches at 9 bases. Per the germline V gene, CDR1 is MDHEN and CDR2 is SYDVKM. V lost 3 bases and J lost 4; bases outside the gene matches: 16. This CDR3 is 19 amino acids long. The CDR3 bases are TGTGCCAGCAGTTTGGGTTTGGCTCGGACAGGGGTGAAGAAAAACATTCAGTACTTC. As protein: CASSLGLARTGVKKNIQYF.

This clonotype has a count of ten or more. The chain links TRBV7-6 to TRBJ2-3; 11 bases fit TRBD2. CDR3 length: 15 amino acids. Germline CDR1 reads SGHVS; CDR2 reads FNYEAQ. With 6 bases clipped from V and 0 bases from J, the junction kept 2 bases outside the gene matches. The CDR3 sequence is CASSLAGGSTDTQYF. As DNA, the CDR3 is TGTGCCAGCAGTCTAGCGGGGGGCAGCACAGATACGCAGTATTTT.

V is TRBV28 and J is TRBJ2-5; D unclear. The V and J ends lost 6 bases and 5 bases respectively, with 13 bases between them. The germline V gene has CDR1 MDHEN and CDR2 SYDVKM. CDR3 size: 13 residues. Here the CDR3 DNA reads TGTGCCAGCAGCCTCAAGGGTTCGGAGACCCAGTACTTC. Amino acids: CASSLKGSETQYF. The whole variable domain, remainder taken from reference TRBV28 and TRBJ2-5, is DVKVTQSSRYLVKRTGEKVFLECVQDMDHENMFWYRQDPGLGLRLIYFSYDVKMKEKGDIPEGYSVSREKKERFSLILESASTNQTSMYLCASSLKGSETQYFGPGTRLLVL.

This clonotype was counted at least ten times. The chain carries TRBV28 and TRBJ2-5, with D uncertain. Germline CDR1 is MDHEN and CDR2 is SYDVKM. V shed 2 bases and J shed 0 bases, with 7 bases lying between them. This CDR3 has 14 residues. The CDR3 spells CASSLVQYQETQYF. As DNA, the CDR3 is TGTGCCAGCAGTTTAGTTCAGTACCAAGAGACCCAGTACTTC.